These 10 T cell receptor beta chains were all obtained from the same sample, sequenced in a study of T cell responses to AZD1222 COVID-19 vaccine. The data were produced by immunoSEQ multiplex PCR, yet TCRdb's version contains in-frame clones alone and is incomplete. The table includes 150,000 or so clones, about 89% detected once. This specimen was peripheral blood, taken 28 days after the second AZD1222 dose. These receptors were taken from an adult who received the AZD1222 COVID-19 vaccine.

The gene calls are TRBV9 and TRBJ2-2; D ambiguous. CDR1 is SGDLS, CDR2 YYNGEE, per germline. V was cut by 4 bases and J by 5 bases, with 6 bases left in between. The CDR3 is made up of 12 amino acids. CDR3 residues: CASSPQTGELFF. The CDR3 DNA follows: TGTGCCAGCAGCCCTCAGACCGGGGAGCTGTTTTTT.

The chain combines TRBV19 with TRBJ2-7; D assignment may be TRBD1 or TRBD2 (6 bases each). CDR3 size: 14 residues. Trimming removed 7 bases from V and 1 base from J, with 14 bases in between. The V gene's germline CDR1 is LNHDA and CDR2 SQIVND (reference sequence). The CDR3 region is CASTAGQNSYEQYF. The CDR3 DNA reads TGTGCCAGTACGGCGGGACAAAATTCCTACGAGCAGTACTTC.

This chain joins TRBV9 and TRBJ2-7; D perhaps matches TRBD2 (5 bases). V dropped 0 bases and J dropped 2 bases, with 12 bases sitting between them. The CDR3 covers 15 residues. Germline loops: CDR1 SGDLS, CDR2 YYNGEE. The CDR3 sequence: CASSVGLTTPYEQYF. The CDR3 DNA reads TGTGCCAGCAGCGTAGGACTGACTACCCCCTACGAGCAGTACTTC.

This sequence joins TRBV19 and TRBJ2-5; 7 nucleotides agree with TRBD2. Germline CDR1 and CDR2: LNHDA and SQIVND (reference sequence). The CDR3 has 17 residues. With 8 bases clipped from V and 4 bases from J, the junction kept 19 bases outside the gene matches. CDR3 loop: CASHEPPLCGRVETQYF. In DNA, the CDR3 is TGTGCCAGTCACGAGCCCCCCCTATGTGGGAGGGTAGAGACCCAGTACTTC.

This chain uses TRBV6-5 with TRBJ1-5; 10 nucleotides agree with TRBD1. The CDR3 length is 15 residues. Germline V lookup: CDR1 MNHEY, CDR2 SVGAGI. The ends lost 6 bases at V and 2 bases at J; junction bases unmatched: 4. The DNA for the CDR3 is TGTGCCAGCAGAGTTGGACAGGGGGGCAATCAGCCCCAGCATTTT. Translation: CASRVGQGGNQPQHF.

The rearrangement uses TRBV27 and TRBJ2-2; 8 bases agree with TRBD2. This CDR3 has 16 residues. The trim removed 3 bases at V and 4 bases at J, leaving 7 bases unmatched. CDR1 and CDR2 (germline): MNHEY, SMNVEV (reference sequence). CDR3 DNA sequence: TGTGCCAGCAGTTTCCCGGGGGGGCCGAGCACCGGGGAGCTGTTTTTT. This sequence encodes CASSFPGGPSTGELFF.

This rearrangement joins TRBV15 to TRBJ1-1; D perhaps matches TRBD1 (6 bases). The CDR3 is 18 residues long. The V end was cut by 0 bases, the J end by 11 bases, with 28 bases between. Germline CDR1 reads LNHNV; CDR2 reads YYDKDF (reference sequence). The CDR3, as DNA: TGTGCCACCAGCAGAGAAAGCCTTCGGTCAGGGGAGGCAAAAGAGGCTTTCTTT. Protein sequence: CATSRESLRSGEAKEAFF. The full variable domain, rest sourced from reference TRBV15 and TRBJ1-1, is DAMVIQNPRYQVTQFGKPVTLSCSQTLNHNVMYWYQQKSSQAPKLLFHYYDKDFNNEADTPDNFQSRRPNTSFCFLDIRSPGLGDTAMYLCATSRESLRSGEAKEAFFGQGTRLTVV.

The chain carries TRBV4-1 and TRBJ1-5, with TRBD1 matching 8 bases. The V and J ends lost 2 bases and 7 bases, in that order; junction bases with no gene match: 4. CDR3 length: 14 residues. Germline CDR1 is MGHRA and CDR2 is YSYEKL. The CDR3 nucleotides read TGCGCCAGCAGCCAAACGGGACAGGTACAGCCCCAGCATTTT. Its protein product is CASSQTGQVQPQHF.

The genes are TRBV29-1 and TRBJ1-2, with a weak D call TRBD1 (5 bases). V was pared by 6 bases and J by 8 bases, with 19 bases between. Germline V gene sequence: CDR1 SQVTM, CDR2 ANQGSEA. This CDR3 has 13 amino acids. CDR3 protein: CSVAQTGGDGYTF. The CDR3 DNA sequence: TGCAGCGTAGCCCAGACGGGGGGAGACGGCTACACCTTC. Complete variable domain (other parts from reference TRBV29-1 and TRBJ1-2): SAVISQKPSRDICQRGTSLTIQCQVDSQVTMMFWYRQQPGQSLTLIATANQGSEATYESGFVIDKFPISRPNLTFSTLTVSNMSPEDSSIYLCSVAQTGGDGYTFGSGTRLTVV.

The chain couples TRBV4-1 to TRBJ1-1, with no clear D. CDR3 length: 15 amino acids. V was clipped by 4 bases and J by 6 bases, with 18 bases between them. Germline assignment: CDR1 MGHRA and CDR2 YSYEKL. CDR3 region: CASSRSPGNFAEAFF. CDR3 bases: TGCGCCAGCAGCCGGTCCCCGGGAAATTTCGCTGAAGCTTTCTTT.